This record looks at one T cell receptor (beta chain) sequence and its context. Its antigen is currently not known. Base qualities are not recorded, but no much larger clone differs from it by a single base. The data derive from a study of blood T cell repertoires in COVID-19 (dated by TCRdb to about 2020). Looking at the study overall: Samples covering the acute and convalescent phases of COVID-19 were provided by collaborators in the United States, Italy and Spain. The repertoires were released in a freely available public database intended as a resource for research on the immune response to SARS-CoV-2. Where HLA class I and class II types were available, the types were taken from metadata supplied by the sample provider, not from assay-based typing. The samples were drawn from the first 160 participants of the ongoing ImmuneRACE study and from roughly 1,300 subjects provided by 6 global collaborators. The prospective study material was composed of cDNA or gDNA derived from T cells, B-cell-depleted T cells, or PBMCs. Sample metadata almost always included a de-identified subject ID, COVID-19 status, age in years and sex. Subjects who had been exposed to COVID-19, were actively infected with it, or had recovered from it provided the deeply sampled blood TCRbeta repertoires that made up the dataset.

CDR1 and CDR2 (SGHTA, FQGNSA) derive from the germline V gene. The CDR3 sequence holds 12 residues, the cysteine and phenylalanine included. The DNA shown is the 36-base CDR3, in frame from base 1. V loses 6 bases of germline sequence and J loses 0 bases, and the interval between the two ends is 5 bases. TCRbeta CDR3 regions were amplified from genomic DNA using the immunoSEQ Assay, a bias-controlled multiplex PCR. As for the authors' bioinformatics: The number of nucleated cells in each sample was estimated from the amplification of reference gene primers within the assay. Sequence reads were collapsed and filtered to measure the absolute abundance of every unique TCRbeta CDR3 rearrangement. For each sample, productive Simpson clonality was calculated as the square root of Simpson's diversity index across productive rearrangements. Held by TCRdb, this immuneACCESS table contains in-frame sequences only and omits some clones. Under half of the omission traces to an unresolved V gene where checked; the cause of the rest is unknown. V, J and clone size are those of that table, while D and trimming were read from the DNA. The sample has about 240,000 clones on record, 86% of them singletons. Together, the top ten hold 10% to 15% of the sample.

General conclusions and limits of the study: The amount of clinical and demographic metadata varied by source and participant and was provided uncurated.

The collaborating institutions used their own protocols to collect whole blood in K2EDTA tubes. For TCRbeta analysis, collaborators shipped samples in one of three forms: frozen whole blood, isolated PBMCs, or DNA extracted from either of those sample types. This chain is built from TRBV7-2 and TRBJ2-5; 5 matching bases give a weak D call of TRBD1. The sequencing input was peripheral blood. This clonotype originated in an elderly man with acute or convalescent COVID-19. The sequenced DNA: TGTGCCAGCAGGGACAACCAAGAGACCCAGTACTTC. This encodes CASRDNQETQYF.